Shown below are 9 T cell receptor beta chains from a single sample sequenced in a study of spatial heterogeneity in lung cancer. Notes on the study in general: Counts of expanded alpha and beta TCRs within tumors tracked the tumor nonsynonymous mutation count.

Indicated time point: sample taken at primary tumor resection. TCRdb fed the 5' RACE reads into MiXCR, producing one record per CDR3 protein. The data show about 25,000 distinct CDR3 sequences, roughly 10% seen once. These receptors have no identified antigens. Sequencing was performed on lung tumor tissue, taken at surgery. These receptors came from a male donor with early-stage non-small cell lung cancer.

This clonotype was observed many times. V and J are TRBV20-1 and TRBJ2-7; 7 nucleotides line up with TRBD1. The CDR3 covers 19 residues. Germline values: CDR1 DFQATT, CDR2 SNEGSKA (reference sequence). After removal of 0 bases from V and 2 bases from J, the junction contained 19 bases not matched to a gene. The CDR3 DNA reads as TGCAGTGCTAGAGACCATACCGGGACAGACCCACTCTTGACCTACGAGCAGTACTTC. Protein product: CSARDHTGTDPLLTYEQYF.

This clonotype was seen a handful of times. This may be a read error, as it is one base from a much larger clone. This CDR3 reads CANSFLQAPTNQPQHF. In DNA, the CDR3 is TGTGCCAACAGCTTCCTACAGGCGCCGACCAATCAGCCCCAGCATTTT. V gene TRBV11-2 combines with J gene TRBJ1-5; D may be TRBD1 (5 bases). The CDR3 is made up of 16 amino acids. Germline lookup yields CDR1 SGHAT and CDR2 FQNNGV.

This clonotype appeared many times. The chain uses TRBV10-3 and TRBJ2-7, with 10 positions matching TRBD2. The germline V gene has CDR1 ENHRY and CDR2 SYGVKD. The CDR3 covers 14 residues. Trimming took 8 bases from V and 3 from J; bases not matched to a gene: 7. In nucleotides, the CDR3 is TGTGCCATCTCGGCTAGCGGGGGCCACTACGAGCAGTACTTC. Amino acids: CAISASGGHYEQYF.

At least ten counts were recorded for this clonotype. The chain is built from TRBV20-1 and TRBJ2-6; D call uncertain. Looked up from germline, CDR1 is DFQATT and CDR2 is SNEGSKA (reference sequence). V was pared by 3 bases and J by 7 bases, with 13 bases between. This CDR3 spans 14 amino acids. The CDR3 sequence is CSARTARAANVLTF. The CDR3 coding sequence is TGCAGTGCTAGGACTGCTCGGGCAGCCAACGTCCTGACTTTC.

This clonotype was seen many times. This sequence joins TRBV9 and TRBJ2-3; 12 bases agree with TRBD2. V was pared by 3 bases and J by 3 bases, with 2 bases of the junction left unmatched. This CDR3 is 15 amino acids long. Looked up from germline, CDR1 is SGDLS and CDR2 is YYNGEE. The CDR3 region has the DNA TGTGCCAGCAGCGGAGGACTAGCGGGGACAGATACGCAGTATTTT. Protein: CASSGGLAGTDTQYF. Variable domain in full (rest from reference TRBV9 and TRBJ2-3): DSGVTQTPKHLITATGQRVTLRCSPRSGDLSVYWYQQSLDQGLQFLIQYYNGEERAKGNILERFSAQQFPDLHSELNLSSLELGDSALYFCASSGGLAGTDTQYFGPGTRLTVL.

In this sample, this clonotype is medium-sized. The V and J genes are TRBV28 and TRBJ2-7, with D perhaps TRBD1 or TRBD2 (6 bases each). Germline V CDR1 and CDR2: MDHEN, SYDVKM. V dropped 2 bases and J dropped 5 bases, with 16 bases sitting between them. The CDR3 has 15 residues. The CDR3 loop is CASSLRGAGRHEQYF. Here the CDR3 DNA reads TGTGCCAGCAGTTTAAGGGGGGCCGGTCGCCACGAGCAGTACTTC. Full variable domain (rest looked up from reference TRBV28 and TRBJ2-7): DVKVTQSSRYLVKRTGEKVFLECVQDMDHENMFWYRQDPGLGLRLIYFSYDVKMKEKGDIPEGYSVSREKKERFSLILESASTNQTSMYLCASSLRGAGRHEQYFGPGTRLTVT.

This clonotype was counted at least ten times. The V gene is TRBV7-3, the J gene TRBJ2-2; 8 bases agree with TRBD1. The trim removed 2 bases at V and 1 base at J, leaving 6 bases unmatched. This CDR3 spans 17 amino acids. CDR1 SGHTA and CDR2 FQGTGA come from the germline V gene. CDR3 amino acids: CASSLVGTGQNTGELFF. Written as DNA, the CDR3 is TGTGCCAGCAGCTTAGTGGGGACAGGCCAGAACACCGGGGAGCTGTTTTTT.

In its sample, this clonotype was seen many times. The chain is built from TRBV27 and TRBJ2-7, with 11 bases that match TRBD2. The CDR3 consists of 14 residues. Unmatched junction bases numbered 6, after V lost 6 bases and J lost 5 bases. Germline CDR1 MNHEY, CDR2 SMNVEV (reference sequence). CDR3 nucleotide sequence: TGTGCCAGCAGCCTACTAGCGGGGGTAAACGAGCAGTACTTC. Translating it yields CASSLLAGVNEQYF.

This clonotype was found many times. The rearrangement joins TRBV9 to TRBJ1-2, with TRBD1 matching 8 bases. The germline V gene encodes CDR1 SGDLS and CDR2 YYNGEE. This CDR3 has 14 residues. V dropped 4 bases and J dropped 7; count of bases not matched to a gene: 9. CDR3 sequence reads: CASSSRGLFGGYTF. The CDR3 DNA reads TGTGCCAGCAGCTCCAGGGGGCTCTTCGGTGGCTACACCTTC.